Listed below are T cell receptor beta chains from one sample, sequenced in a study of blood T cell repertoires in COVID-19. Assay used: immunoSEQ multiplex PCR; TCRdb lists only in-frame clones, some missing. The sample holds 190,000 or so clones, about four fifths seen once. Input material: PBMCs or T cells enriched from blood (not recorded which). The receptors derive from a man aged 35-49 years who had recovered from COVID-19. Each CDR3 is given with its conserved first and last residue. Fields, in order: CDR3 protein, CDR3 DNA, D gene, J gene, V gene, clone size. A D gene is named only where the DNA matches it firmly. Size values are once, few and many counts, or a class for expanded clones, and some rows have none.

cdr3_aa: CASAFGVAGGKTQYF; cdr3_nt: TGTGCCAGCGCTTTCGGGGTAGCGGGAGGGAAGACCCAGTACTTC; d_call: TRBD2; j_call: TRBJ2-5; v_call: TRBV27; clone_size: .
cdr3_aa: CASSIYGALINSPLHF; cdr3_nt: TGTGCCAGTAGTATATATGGGGCGTTGATTAATTCACCCCTCCACTTT; d_call: .; j_call: TRBJ1-6; v_call: TRBV19; clone_size: .
cdr3_aa: CASSRQGRYNEQFF; cdr3_nt: TGTGCCAGTAGTAGGCAGGGTCGATACAATGAGCAGTTCTTC; d_call: .; j_call: TRBJ2-1; v_call: TRBV19; clone_size: .
cdr3_aa: CASSEAPRDLNTEAFF; cdr3_nt: TGTGCCAGCAGTGAAGCTCCCCGGGATTTAAACACTGAAGCTTTCTTT; d_call: .; j_call: TRBJ1-1; v_call: TRBV2; clone_size: .
cdr3_aa: CASSQQGGRNEQFF; cdr3_nt: TGTGCCAGCAGCCAGCAGGGAGGAAGGAATGAGCAGTTCTTC; d_call: .; j_call: TRBJ2-1; v_call: TRBV3-1/TRBV3-2; clone_size: .
cdr3_aa: CASSAGVDTIYF; cdr3_nt: TGTGCCAGCAGCGCCGGGGTAGACACCATATATTTT; d_call: .; j_call: TRBJ1-3; v_call: TRBV7-9; clone_size: .
cdr3_aa: CASSSLTGRSSGNTIYF; cdr3_nt: TGTGCCAGCAGCTCATTGACAGGGCGAAGCTCTGGAAACACCATATATTTT; d_call: TRBD1; j_call: TRBJ1-3; v_call: TRBV11-2; clone_size: .
cdr3_aa: CASSSSYSNQPQHF; cdr3_nt: TGTGCCAGCAGCTCCAGTTATTCCAATCAGCCCCAGCATTTT; d_call: .; j_call: TRBJ1-5; v_call: TRBV11-1; clone_size: .
cdr3_aa: CASSQESRDSPLHF; cdr3_nt: TGTGCCAGCAGCCAAGAGTCCCGAGATTCACCCCTCCACTTT; d_call: .; j_call: TRBJ1-6; v_call: TRBV4-2; clone_size: .
cdr3_aa: CASSLNRDNEQFF; cdr3_nt: TGTGCCAGCAGCTTAAACAGGGACAATGAGCAGTTCTTC; d_call: .; j_call: TRBJ2-1; v_call: TRBV7-2; clone_size: .
cdr3_aa: CASSLGQAADIQYF; cdr3_nt: TGTGCCAGCAGCTTGGGACAGGCGGCGGACATTCAGTACTTC; d_call: TRBD1; j_call: TRBJ2-4; v_call: TRBV7-9; clone_size: .
cdr3_aa: CASSGRAGRNTEAFF; cdr3_nt: TGTGCCAGCAGCGGCAGGGCCGGAAGGAACACTGAAGCTTTCTTT; d_call: .; j_call: TRBJ1-1; v_call: TRBV21-1; clone_size: .
cdr3_aa: CASSLLGTTGELFF; cdr3_nt: TGTGCCAGCAGCTTACTCGGGACAACCGGGGAGCTGTTTTTT; d_call: .; j_call: TRBJ2-2; v_call: TRBV7-3; clone_size: .
cdr3_aa: CASSAGTWDSPLHF; cdr3_nt: TGTGCCAGCAGCGCAGGGACTTGGGACTCACCCCTCCACTTT; d_call: .; j_call: TRBJ1-6; v_call: TRBV9; clone_size: .
cdr3_aa: CASSIEAGLSNQPQHF; cdr3_nt: TGTGCCAGTAGTATAGAGGCAGGCCTTAGCAATCAGCCCCAGCATTTT; d_call: .; j_call: TRBJ1-5; v_call: TRBV19; clone_size: .
cdr3_aa: CASSLELDTEAFF; cdr3_nt: TGCGCCAGCAGCTTGGAGCTGGACACTGAAGCTTTCTTT; d_call: .; j_call: TRBJ1-1; v_call: TRBV5-1; clone_size: .
cdr3_aa: CASKRQGGSDTQYF; cdr3_nt: TGTGCCAGCAAGAGACAGGGAGGTTCAGATACGCAGTATTTT; d_call: .; j_call: TRBJ2-3; v_call: TRBV2; clone_size: .
cdr3_aa: CASSIQGMIEKLFF; cdr3_nt: TGTGCCAGCAGCATACAGGGGATGATTGAAAAACTGTTTTTT; d_call: TRBD1; j_call: TRBJ1-4; v_call: TRBV4-2; clone_size: .
cdr3_aa: CASKENIPPSGREEQYF; cdr3_nt: TGTGCCAGCAAAGAAAACATACCTCCTAGCGGGAGGGAGGAGCAGTATTTT; d_call: TRBD2; j_call: TRBJ2-3; v_call: TRBV2; clone_size: .
cdr3_aa: CATSREEGGRGEQYF; cdr3_nt: TGTGCCACCAGCAGAGAGGAGGGAGGGCGTGGTGAGCAGTACTTC; d_call: TRBD2; j_call: TRBJ2-7; v_call: TRBV15; clone_size: .
cdr3_aa: CASSKQGRDTEAFF; cdr3_nt: TGTGCCAGCAGTAAACAGGGACGGGACACTGAAGCTTTCTTT; d_call: .; j_call: TRBJ1-1; v_call: TRBV6-5; clone_size: .
cdr3_aa: CASSPRPGQEKFNNSPLHF; cdr3_nt: TGTGCCAGCTCACCCCGTCCCGGACAGGAAAAATTTAATAATTCACCCCTCCACTTT; d_call: TRBD1; j_call: TRBJ1-6; v_call: TRBV18; clone_size: .
cdr3_aa: CASSPPGHDYEQYF; cdr3_nt: TGTGCCAGCAGCCCCCCCGGACATGACTACGAGCAGTACTTC; d_call: .; j_call: TRBJ2-7; v_call: TRBV4-2; clone_size: .
cdr3_aa: CASSWTSGYEQYF; cdr3_nt: TGCGCCAGCAGCTGGACTAGCGGGTACGAGCAGTACTTC; d_call: TRBD2; j_call: TRBJ2-7; v_call: TRBV5-1; clone_size: .
cdr3_aa: CASSPRQGNTIYF; cdr3_nt: TGTGCCAGCTCACCCCGACAGGGGAACACCATATATTTT; d_call: TRBD1; j_call: TRBJ1-3; v_call: TRBV18; clone_size: .
cdr3_aa: CASSQGDSTDTQYF; cdr3_nt: TGTGCCAGCAGTCAGGGGGACAGCACAGATACGCAGTATTTT; d_call: TRBD1; j_call: TRBJ2-3; v_call: TRBV6-5; clone_size: once
cdr3_aa: CASSPGTSGSYEQYF; cdr3_nt: TGTGCCAGCTCACCAGGGACTAGCGGCTCCTACGAGCAGTACTTC; d_call: TRBD2; j_call: TRBJ2-7; v_call: TRBV18; clone_size: .
cdr3_aa: CASSWTVENTEAFF; cdr3_nt: TGTGCCAGCAGCTGGACAGTCGAGAACACTGAAGCTTTCTTT; d_call: .; j_call: TRBJ1-1; v_call: TRBV2; clone_size: .
cdr3_aa: CASSAGTGIRGYTF; cdr3_nt: TGTGCCAGCAGTGCTGGGACAGGGATTCGGGGCTACACCTTC; d_call: TRBD1; j_call: TRBJ1-2; v_call: TRBV2; clone_size: .
cdr3_aa: CASRSRVPAKRRERSYNEQFF; cdr3_nt: TGCGCCAGCAGGAGCAGGGTCCCGGCTAAGCGGCGGGAGCGATCCTACAATGAGCAGTTCTTC; d_call: TRBD2; j_call: TRBJ2-1; v_call: TRBV10-1; clone_size: .
cdr3_aa: CSVGQARGEAFF; cdr3_nt: TGCAGCGTTGGCCAGGCTCGGGGAGAAGCTTTCTTT; d_call: .; j_call: TRBJ1-1; v_call: TRBV29-1; clone_size: .
cdr3_aa: CATTGESGYTF; cdr3_nt: TGTGCGACTACAGGGGAAAGCGGCTACACCTTC; d_call: TRBD1; j_call: TRBJ1-2; v_call: TRBV28; clone_size: once
cdr3_aa: CATQAAAGTGELFF; cdr3_nt: TGTGCCACCCAGGCGGCGGCGGGGACCGGGGAGCTGTTTTTT; d_call: .; j_call: TRBJ2-2; v_call: TRBV10-3; clone_size: .
cdr3_aa: CASSLRTGGWETQYF; cdr3_nt: TGTGCCAGCAGCTTGCGGACAGGGGGCTGGGAGACCCAGTACTTC; d_call: TRBD1; j_call: TRBJ2-5; v_call: TRBV7-9; clone_size: .
cdr3_aa: CASSQDGGTYGYTF; cdr3_nt: TGTGCCAGCAGCCAAGACGGGGGGACCTATGGCTACACCTTC; d_call: .; j_call: TRBJ1-2; v_call: TRBV4-2; clone_size: .
cdr3_aa: CASSLASGTGYGYTF; cdr3_nt: TGCGCCAGCAGCTTGGCCTCCGGGACAGGGTATGGCTACACCTTC; d_call: TRBD1; j_call: TRBJ1-2; v_call: TRBV5-1; clone_size: .
cdr3_aa: CASSLLSSFGGTEAFF; cdr3_nt: TGCGCCAGCAGCTTGCTTAGCTCGTTCGGGGGCACTGAAGCTTTCTTT; d_call: .; j_call: TRBJ1-1; v_call: TRBV5-1; clone_size: .
cdr3_aa: CASSLGHRNQPQHF; cdr3_nt: TGTGCCAGCAGCTTGGGACACAGGAATCAGCCCCAGCATTTT; d_call: .; j_call: TRBJ1-5; v_call: TRBV5-8; clone_size: .
cdr3_aa: CASSYNTGQEVTEAFF; cdr3_nt: TGTGCCAGCAGTTACAATACGGGACAGGAGGTCACTGAAGCTTTCTTT; d_call: TRBD1; j_call: TRBJ1-1; v_call: TRBV6-2/TRBV6-3; clone_size: once
cdr3_aa: CASSPTGLNRVLYYEQYF; cdr3_nt: TGTGCCAGCTCACCGACAGGTCTTAACAGGGTCTTGTACTACGAGCAGTACTTC; d_call: .; j_call: TRBJ2-7; v_call: TRBV18; clone_size: .
cdr3_aa: CASSLVDRGQTEAFF; cdr3_nt: TGTGCCAGCAGCTTAGTTGACAGGGGGCAGACTGAAGCTTTCTTT; d_call: TRBD1; j_call: TRBJ1-1; v_call: TRBV7-2; clone_size: once
cdr3_aa: CASSLDPGQSPFF; cdr3_nt: TGTGCCAGCAGCTTAGATCCGGGACAGTCGCCGTTCTTC; d_call: TRBD1; j_call: TRBJ2-1; v_call: TRBV7-9; clone_size: .
cdr3_aa: CASSDSGLAGVQFF; cdr3_nt: TGTGCCAGCAGTGACTCAGGACTAGCGGGAGTGCAGTTCTTC; d_call: TRBD2; j_call: TRBJ2-1; v_call: TRBV2; clone_size: .
cdr3_aa: CASSETSGSSREQFF; cdr3_nt: TGTGCCAGCAGTGAGACTAGCGGGAGTTCCCGTGAGCAGTTCTTC; d_call: TRBD2; j_call: TRBJ2-1; v_call: TRBV2; clone_size: .
cdr3_aa: CASSQEGRTGALETQYF; cdr3_nt: TGTGCCAGCAGCCAAGAAGGTCGGACAGGGGCTTTGGAGACCCAGTACTTC; d_call: TRBD1; j_call: TRBJ2-5; v_call: TRBV14; clone_size: .
cdr3_aa: CASRDRDGAFF; cdr3_nt: TGTGCCAGCCGGGACAGGGATGGAGCTTTCTTT; d_call: TRBD1; j_call: TRBJ1-1; v_call: TRBV2; clone_size: many
cdr3_aa: CASSLGVSGTGETQYF; cdr3_nt: TGTGCCAGCAGCCTCGGGGTTAGCGGGACCGGGGAGACCCAGTACTTC; d_call: TRBD2; j_call: TRBJ2-5; v_call: TRBV7-2; clone_size: .
cdr3_aa: CASSPDRGSGNTIYF; cdr3_nt: TGTGCCAGCTCACCAGACAGGGGCTCTGGAAACACCATATATTTT; d_call: TRBD1; j_call: TRBJ1-3; v_call: TRBV18; clone_size: .
cdr3_aa: CASSLSTGFAFF; cdr3_nt: TGTGCCAGCAGCTTGAGTACGGGGTTTGCTTTCTTT; d_call: .; j_call: TRBJ1-1; v_call: TRBV11-2; clone_size: .
cdr3_aa: CASSHGSRAGDYGYTF; cdr3_nt: TGCGCCAGCAGCCACGGGAGCAGGGCAGGAGACTATGGCTACACCTTC; d_call: .; j_call: TRBJ1-2; v_call: TRBV4-3; clone_size: once
cdr3_aa: CASSQGVGTGSYEQYF; cdr3_nt: TGCGCCAGCAGCCAAGGCGTTGGGACAGGGTCCTACGAGCAGTACTTC; d_call: TRBD1; j_call: TRBJ2-7; v_call: TRBV4-3; clone_size: .